The 5 T cell receptor beta chains in this list originate from one sample, sequenced in a study of blood T cells in healthy people across ages. Primed by a sample-barcoded 5' primer and a J-beta primer mix, a second PCR proceeded for roughly 7 to 12 cycles. Each CDR3 protein gets one entry after TCRdb re-called the 5' RACE reads with MiXCR. The profile shows roughly 500,000 distinct CDR3 sequences, about 26% of them singletons. The sequenced sample consisted of blood. These TCRs come from a woman aged 70-85 years in good health.

This clonotype showed up just a few times. The genes are TRBV28 and TRBJ1-2; TRBD1 matches 9 bases. This CDR3 has 13 amino acids. Germline V gives CDR1 MDHEN, CDR2 SYDVKM. With 2 bases clipped from V and 6 bases from J, the junction kept 1 base outside the gene matches. The CDR3 DNA reads as TGTGCCAGCAGTTTAAGGACAGGGGATGGCTACACCTTC. Encoded protein: CASSLRTGDGYTF.

This clonotype was observed a handful of times. The genes are TRBV27 and TRBJ2-4; possibly TRBD1 for D (6 bases). Trimming removed 5 bases from V and 0 bases from J, with 14 bases in between. The CDR3 spans 16 residues. Germline V gene lookup returns CDR1 MNHEY and CDR2 SMNVEV (reference sequence). The chain's CDR3 is CASSASGTLAKNIQYF. The CDR3 DNA sequence: TGTGCCAGCAGTGCCTCCGGGACACTAGCCAAAAACATTCAGTACTTC.

J is TRBJ1-4 and V is TRBV5-1; 11 bases map to TRBD1. J was trimmed by 7 bases and V by 2 bases; bases with no gene match: 10. The CDR3 runs to 17 residues. Germline assignment: CDR1 SGHRS and CDR2 YFSETQ. The DNA for the CDR3 is TGCGCCAGCAGCTTAAGGAGCCCGGGACAGGGGGGTGAAAAACTGTTTTTT. It is translated as CASSLRSPGQGGEKLFF.

The table lists this clonotype with a few counts. V gene TRBV7-2 combines with J gene TRBJ1-3; D gene uncertain. Germline CDR1 and CDR2: SGHTA and FQGNSA. This CDR3 region has 17 residues. V was pared by 4 bases and J by 7 bases, with 23 bases between. This CDR3 is CASSSLRRAYYGNTIYF. CDR3 nucleotides: TGTGCCAGCAGCTCACTTCGTAGGGCCTATTATGGGAACACCATATATTTT. The complete variable domain, with remaining parts taken from reference TRBV7-2 and TRBJ1-3, reads GAGVSQSPSNKVTEKGKDVELRCDPISGHTALYWYRQSLGQGLEFLIYFQGNSAPDKSGLPSDRFSAERTGGSVSTLTIQRTQQEDSAVYLCASSSLRRAYYGNTIYFGEGSWLTVV.

This clonotype was seen a handful of times. This chain uses TRBV10-3 with TRBJ2-5, with 7 bases that match TRBD1. The end of the DNA fits TRBJ2-1 better, so the J call may be wrong. The CDR3 has 14 amino acids. Germline V lookup: CDR1 ENHRY, CDR2 SYGVKD. DNA of the CDR3: TGTGCCATCAGTGAGTCCGCCAGGGGGAATGAGCAGTTCTTC. This sequence encodes CAISESARGNEQFF.